Listed here are 16 T cell receptor beta chains from one sample, sequenced in a study of OX40 agonist ivuxolimab in advanced cancers. Assay used: immunoSEQ multiplex PCR; TCRdb lists only in-frame clones, some missing. This sample has 100,000 or so clones, with about 85% found just once. Sequencing was performed on CD4+ or CD8+ T cells sorted from blood, taken in a trial of the OX40 agonist ivuxolimab. These receptors all come from an adult with an advanced solid tumor such as melanoma, head and neck, liver or kidney cancer.

The chain joins TRBV5-1 to TRBJ2-7; no definite D call. The V gene's germline CDR1 is SGHRS and CDR2 YFSETQ. The CDR3 contains 14 residues. V dropped 1 base and J dropped 5 bases, with 13 bases sitting between them. In nucleotides, the CDR3 is TGCGCCAGCAGCTTGATCGGGTCCGGAAACGAGCAGTACTTC. Protein: CASSLIGSGNEQYF.

The V call is TRBV30, the J call TRBJ1-6; D may be TRBD1 (5 bases). Germline V CDR1 and CDR2: GTSNPN, SVGIG (reference sequence). CDR3 size: 13 residues. V gave up 4 bases and J gave up 9 bases, with 13 bases separating them. The DNA of the CDR3 is TGTGCCTGGAAAGGGACCTCCAGTTCACCCCTCCACTTT. Its protein is CAWKGTSSSPLHF. Full variable domain (rest looked up from reference TRBV30 and TRBJ1-6): SQTIHQWPATLVQPVGSPLSLECTVEGTSNPNLYWYRQAAGRGLQLLFYSVGIGQISSEVPQNLSASRPQDRQFILSSKKLLLSDSGFYLCAWKGTSSSPLHFGNGTRLTVT.

The chain combines TRBV28 with TRBJ2-7, with 7 bases that match TRBD2. The germline gives CDR1 MDHEN, CDR2 SYDVKM. With V trimmed by 11 bases and J by 2 bases, 3 bases remained unmatched. This CDR3 region has 11 residues. The DNA for the CDR3 is TGTGCCGCCGGGACTACCTACGAGCAGTACTTC. Residues: CAAGTTYEQYF.

The rearrangement links TRBV4-2 to TRBJ2-7; D remains ambiguous. The CDR3 consists of 19 residues. Trimming pared 1 base from V and 7 bases from J, leaving 29 bases between. CDR1 and CDR2 (germline): LGHNA, YNFKEQ. The CDR3 DNA is TGTGCCAGCAGCCAAGGGATGGGTTTAAGAGGCTCGGAAGGATGGGAGCAGTACTTC. As protein: CASSQGMGLRGSEGWEQYF.

The rearrangement uses TRBV28 and TRBJ2-1, with a tentative D call TRBD1 (5 bases). The CDR3 covers 15 residues. Germline-derived CDR1 and CDR2 are MDHEN and SYDVKM. Trimming removed 7 bases at V and 4 bases at J, with 17 bases between. CDR3 loop: CASTKGREPYNEQFF. For the CDR3, the DNA is TGTGCCAGCACCAAAGGCAGGGAACCATACAATGAGCAGTTCTTC.

The genes are TRBV19 and TRBJ1-5; D is undetermined. V dropped 3 bases and J dropped 0 bases, with 12 bases sitting between them. In germline, CDR1 is LNHDA, CDR2 SQIVND (reference sequence). The CDR3 spans 16 residues. Here the CDR3 reads CASSIRHSNSNQPQHF. DNA of the CDR3: TGTGCCAGTAGTATCCGGCACAGTAATAGCAATCAGCCCCAGCATTTT.

V and J are TRBV2 and TRBJ1-3; D might be TRBD1 (5 bases). Germline V gene data show CDR1 as SNHLY and CDR2 as FYNNEI. V was trimmed by 2 bases and J by 2 bases, leaving 10 bases between them. This CDR3 spans 15 amino acids. The CDR3 loop is CASSEIKGAGNTIYF. The CDR3 DNA follows: TGTGCCAGCAGTGAAATAAAAGGGGCTGGAAACACCATATATTTT.

This chain joins TRBV7-3 and TRBJ1-1; D unresolved. Germline V gene sequence: CDR1 SGHTA, CDR2 FQGTGA. Trimming cost V 1 base and J 8 bases, with 11 bases left between them. This CDR3 contains 13 residues. CDR3 amino acids: CASSLSGGSEAFF. The CDR3, as DNA: TGTGCCAGCAGCTTAAGCGGCGGGTCAGAAGCTTTCTTT.

The chain has TRBV4-2 and TRBJ1-2; possibly TRBD1 for D (6 bases). The CDR3 sequence is 16 residues long. Germline CDR1 and CDR2: LGHNA and YNFKEQ. V was pared by 6 bases and J by 1 base, with 18 bases between. CDR3 loop: CASSSTPLQGNYGYTF. Written as DNA, the CDR3 is TGTGCCAGCAGTTCCACCCCATTACAGGGTAACTATGGCTACACCTTC.

J is TRBJ2-7 and V is TRBV7-6; 8 nucleotides agree with TRBD2. The length of the CDR3 is 16 residues. V shed 5 bases, J shed 6 bases, and the junction held 15 bases outside the gene matches. Germline V CDR1 and CDR2: SGHVS, FNYEAQ. CDR3 nucleotide sequence: TGTGCCAGCAGCCCAACCGGGGGACTAGTGCGGGGCGAGCAGTACTTC. This gives the protein CASSPTGGLVRGEQYF.

The rearrangement joins TRBV5-5 to TRBJ2-7; 12 bases fit TRBD2. The J segment lost 0 bases and the V segment lost 4 bases, leaving 8 bases of the junction unmatched. The CDR3 is 17 residues long. The germline V gene has CDR1 SGHKS and CDR2 YYEKEE (reference sequence). CDR3 DNA sequence: TGTGCCAGCAGCCCGGGACTAGCGGGCGTCAGCTCCTACGAGCAGTACTTC. It encodes CASSPGLAGVSSYEQYF.

This chain links TRBV7-8 with TRBJ2-1; the D gene could be TRBD1 or TRBD2 (6 bases each). V was cut by 4 bases and J by 0 bases, with 16 bases left in between. Looked up from germline, CDR1 is SGHVS and CDR2 is FQNEAQ. The CDR3 runs 17 residues. The CDR3 region has the DNA TGTGCCAGCAGCTCGAATAGGGGGGTGAACTCCTACAATGAGCAGTTCTTC. Encoded protein: CASSSNRGVNSYNEQFF.

This clone was detected only once. The chain links TRBV7-9 to TRBJ2-7; 9 nucleotides match TRBD1. CDR3 length: 15 amino acids. CDR1 is SEHNR, CDR2 FQNEAQ, per germline (reference sequence). V lost 5 bases, J lost 5 bases, and 10 bases stayed unmatched. CDR3: CASSPTGTGSNEQYF. Written as DNA, the CDR3 is TGTGCCAGCAGCCCGACCGGGACAGGGAGCAACGAGCAGTACTTC.

The rearrangement links TRBV5-1 to TRBJ2-1, with TRBD2 as a possible D gene (5 bases). This CDR3 has 15 amino acids. The ends were cut back, 5 bases at V and 0 bases at J, with 12 bases in the middle. Germline CDR1 and CDR2: SGHRS and YFSETQ. The CDR3 nucleotides are TGCGCCAGCAGGGCGGACTCAGCCTCCTACAATGAGCAGTTCTTC. It specifies CASRADSASYNEQFF.

The chain joins TRBV11-3 to TRBJ2-1; D gene ambiguous. CDR3 length: 14 residues. V lost 4 bases and J 7 bases, leaving 14 bases between the germline ends. Germline loops: CDR1 SGHNT, CDR2 YENEEA. The CDR3 DNA reads TGTGCCAGCAGCTCTCCGACCCTTACTAATGAGCAGTTCTTC. Translating it yields CASSSPTLTNEQFF.

This rearrangement joins TRBV6-1 to TRBJ2-7; 7 bases line up with TRBD1. The junction had 5 bases not matched to a gene; V was cut back by 2 bases and J by 4 bases. The germline gives CDR1 MNHNS, CDR2 SASEGT. This CDR3 is built from 14 residues. The DNA for the CDR3 is TGTGCCAGCAGTGAAATGGACAGGACGTACGAGCAGTACTTC. This codes for CASSEMDRTYEQYF.